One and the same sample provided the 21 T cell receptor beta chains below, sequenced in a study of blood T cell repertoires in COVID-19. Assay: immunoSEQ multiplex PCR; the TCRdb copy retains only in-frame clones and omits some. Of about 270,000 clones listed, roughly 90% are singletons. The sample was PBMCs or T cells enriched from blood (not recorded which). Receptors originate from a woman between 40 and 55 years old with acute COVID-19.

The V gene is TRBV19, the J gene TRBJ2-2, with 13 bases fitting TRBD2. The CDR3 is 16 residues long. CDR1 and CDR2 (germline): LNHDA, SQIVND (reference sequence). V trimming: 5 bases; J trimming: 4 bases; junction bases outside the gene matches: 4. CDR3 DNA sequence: TGTGCCAGTAGTGCCCGACTAGCGGGAGGCACCGGGGAGCTGTTTTTT. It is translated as CASSARLAGGTGELFF.

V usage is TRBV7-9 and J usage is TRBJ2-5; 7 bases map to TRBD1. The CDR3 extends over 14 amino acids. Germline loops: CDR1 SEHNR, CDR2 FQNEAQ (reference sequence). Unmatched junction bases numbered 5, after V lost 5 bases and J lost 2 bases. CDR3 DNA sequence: TGTGCCAGCAGCCAACGACAGGGACAAGAGACCCAGTACTTC. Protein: CASSQRQGQETQYF.

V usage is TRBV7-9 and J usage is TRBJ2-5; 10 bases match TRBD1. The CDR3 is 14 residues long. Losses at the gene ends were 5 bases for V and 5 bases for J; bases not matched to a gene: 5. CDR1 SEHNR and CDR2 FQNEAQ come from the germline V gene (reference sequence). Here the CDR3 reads CASSATGGMETQYF. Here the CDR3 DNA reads TGTGCCAGCAGCGCGACAGGGGGCATGGAGACCCAGTACTTC.

CDR3 in DNA: TGTGCCAGCTCACCACGACCGGGACTTTGGAATGAGCAGTTCTTC. Protein: CASSPRPGLWNEQFF. The chain couples TRBV18 to TRBJ2-1; D is perhaps TRBD2 (6 bases). Germline lookup yields CDR1 KGHSH and CDR2 LQKENI. The CDR3 sequence is 15 residues long. Trimming took 1 base from V and 7 from J, leaving 14 bases between them.

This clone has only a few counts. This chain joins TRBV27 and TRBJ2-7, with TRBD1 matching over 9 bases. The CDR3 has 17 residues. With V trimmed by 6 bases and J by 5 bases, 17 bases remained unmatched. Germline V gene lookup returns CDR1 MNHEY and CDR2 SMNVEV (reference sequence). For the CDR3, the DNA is TGTGCCAGCAGCATTAGGGCCGGGGGACAGGGTGGGCACGAGCAGTACTTC. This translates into CASSIRAGGQGGHEQYF.

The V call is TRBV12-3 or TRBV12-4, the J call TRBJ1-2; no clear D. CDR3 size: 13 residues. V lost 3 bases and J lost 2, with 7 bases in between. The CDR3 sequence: CASSLALNYGYTF. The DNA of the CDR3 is TGTGCCAGCAGTTTGGCCTTAAACTATGGCTACACCTTC.

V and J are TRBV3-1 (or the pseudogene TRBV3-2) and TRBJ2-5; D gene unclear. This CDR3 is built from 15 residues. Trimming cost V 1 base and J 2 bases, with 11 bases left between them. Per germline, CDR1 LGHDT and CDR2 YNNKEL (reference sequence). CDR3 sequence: CASSQVLANQETQYF. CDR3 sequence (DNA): TGTGCCAGCAGCCAAGTGCTGGCCAATCAAGAGACCCAGTACTTC.

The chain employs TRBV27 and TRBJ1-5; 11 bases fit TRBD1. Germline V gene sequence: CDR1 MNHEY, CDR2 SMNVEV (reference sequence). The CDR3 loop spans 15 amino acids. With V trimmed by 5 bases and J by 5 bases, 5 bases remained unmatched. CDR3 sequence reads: CASSDGQGAHQPQHF. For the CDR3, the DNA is TGTGCCAGCAGTGACGGACAGGGGGCGCATCAGCCCCAGCATTTT.

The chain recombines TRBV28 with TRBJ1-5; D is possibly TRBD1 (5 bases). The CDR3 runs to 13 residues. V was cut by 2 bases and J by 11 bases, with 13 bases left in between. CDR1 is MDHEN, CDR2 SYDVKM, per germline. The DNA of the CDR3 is TGTGCCAGCAGTTTAGGGGCGTTTGGGGCCCAGCATTTT. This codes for CASSLGAFGAQHF.

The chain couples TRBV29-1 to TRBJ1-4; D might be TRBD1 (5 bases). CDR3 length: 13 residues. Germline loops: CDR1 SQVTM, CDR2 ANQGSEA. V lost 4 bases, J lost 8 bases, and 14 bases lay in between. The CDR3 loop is CSVVGRDSEKLFF. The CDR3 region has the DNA TGCAGCGTTGTGGGAAGGGACTCCGAAAAACTGTTTTTT. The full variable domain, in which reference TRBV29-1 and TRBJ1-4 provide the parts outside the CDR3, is SAVISQKPSRDICQRGTSLTIQCQVDSQVTMMFWYRQQPGQSLTLIATANQGSEATYESGFVIDKFPISRPNLTFSTLTVSNMSPEDSSIYLCSVVGRDSEKLFFGSGTQLSVL.

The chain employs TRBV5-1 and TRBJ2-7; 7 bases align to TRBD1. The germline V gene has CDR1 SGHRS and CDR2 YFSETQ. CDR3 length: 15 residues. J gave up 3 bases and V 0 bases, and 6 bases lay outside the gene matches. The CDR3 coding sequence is TGCGCCAGCAGCTTGGCCGGGCAGGGGGTCTACGAGCAGTACTTC. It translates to CASSLAGQGVYEQYF.

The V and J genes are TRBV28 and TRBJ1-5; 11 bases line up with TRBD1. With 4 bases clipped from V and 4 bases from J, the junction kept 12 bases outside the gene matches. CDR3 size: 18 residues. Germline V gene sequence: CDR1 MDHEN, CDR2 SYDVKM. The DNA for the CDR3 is TGTGCCAGCAGTTCAAGGACGATCGGGACAGGGGGGAATCAGCCCCAGCATTTT. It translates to CASSSRTIGTGGNQPQHF.

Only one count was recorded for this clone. This CDR3 reads CASSPGLGGNSPLHF. CDR3 DNA: TGTGCCAGCAGCCCCGGCCTTGGAGGTAATTCACCCCTCCACTTT. This sequence joins TRBV7-9 and TRBJ1-6; D not resolved. The CDR3 covers 15 residues. In germline, CDR1 is SEHNR, CDR2 FQNEAQ (reference sequence). V lost 5 bases and J 6 bases, leaving 14 bases between the germline ends.

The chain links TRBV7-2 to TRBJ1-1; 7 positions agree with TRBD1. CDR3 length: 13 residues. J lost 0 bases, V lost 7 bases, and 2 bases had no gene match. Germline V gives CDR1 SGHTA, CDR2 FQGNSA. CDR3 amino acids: CASNGQVNTEAFF. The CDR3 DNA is TGTGCCAGCAACGGACAGGTGAACACTGAAGCTTTCTTT.

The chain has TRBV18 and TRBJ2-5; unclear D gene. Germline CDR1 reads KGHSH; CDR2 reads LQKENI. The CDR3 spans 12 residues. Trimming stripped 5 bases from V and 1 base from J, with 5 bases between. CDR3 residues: CASSSSQETQYF. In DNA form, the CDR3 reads TGTGCCAGCTCATCATCCCAAGAGACCCAGTACTTC.

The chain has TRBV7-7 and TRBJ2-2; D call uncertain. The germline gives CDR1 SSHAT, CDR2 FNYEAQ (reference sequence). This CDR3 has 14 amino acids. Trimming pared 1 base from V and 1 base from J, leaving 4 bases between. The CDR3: CASSLVGNTGELFF. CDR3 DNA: TGTGCCAGCAGCTTAGTCGGGAACACCGGGGAGCTGTTTTTT. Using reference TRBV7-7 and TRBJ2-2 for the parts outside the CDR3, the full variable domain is GAGVSQSPRYKVTKRGQDVTLRCDPISSHATLYWYQQALGQGPEFLTYFNYEAQPDKSGLPSDRFSAERPEGSISTLTIQRTEQRDSAMYRCASSLVGNTGELFFGEGSRLTVL.

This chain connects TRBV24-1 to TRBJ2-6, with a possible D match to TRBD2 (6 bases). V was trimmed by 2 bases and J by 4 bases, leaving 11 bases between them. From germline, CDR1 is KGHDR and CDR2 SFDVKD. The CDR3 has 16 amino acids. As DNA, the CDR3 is TGTGCCACCAGTGATTATCGGGGGATGGGGGCCAACGTCCTGACTTTC. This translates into CATSDYRGMGANVLTF.

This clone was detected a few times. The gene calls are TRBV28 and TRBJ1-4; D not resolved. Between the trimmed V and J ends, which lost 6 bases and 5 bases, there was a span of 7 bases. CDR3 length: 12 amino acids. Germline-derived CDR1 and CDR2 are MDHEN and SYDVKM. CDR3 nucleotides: TGTGCCAGCAGGCAGTTAAATGAAAAACTGTTTTTT. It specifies CASRQLNEKLFF.

The CDR3 loop reads CASSFRDRGGSYNSPLHF. The CDR3 nucleotides read TGTGCCAGCAGTTTCCGGGACAGGGGAGGCTCCTATAATTCACCCCTCCACTTT. The J gene is TRBJ1-6, the V gene TRBV27, with 10 bases aligning to TRBD1. Per germline, CDR1 MNHEY and CDR2 SMNVEV (reference sequence). J was trimmed by 0 bases and V by 3 bases; bases with no gene match: 5. The CDR3 runs to 18 residues.

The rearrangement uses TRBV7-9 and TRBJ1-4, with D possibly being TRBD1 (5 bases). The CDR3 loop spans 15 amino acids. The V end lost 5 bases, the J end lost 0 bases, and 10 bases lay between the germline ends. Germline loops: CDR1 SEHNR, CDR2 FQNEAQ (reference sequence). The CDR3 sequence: CASSQQTATNEKLFF. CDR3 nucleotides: TGTGCCAGCAGCCAGCAGACAGCAACTAATGAAAAACTGTTTTTT.

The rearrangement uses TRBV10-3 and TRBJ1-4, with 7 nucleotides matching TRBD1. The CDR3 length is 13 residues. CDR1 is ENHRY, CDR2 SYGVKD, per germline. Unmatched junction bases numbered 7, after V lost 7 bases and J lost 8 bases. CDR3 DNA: TGTGCCATCAAGGGGACAGATACCGAAAAACTGTTTTTT. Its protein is CAIKGTDTEKLFF.